This entry describes one T cell receptor beta chain. Its target is not known. Deletions cut 1 base from V and 5 bases from J, with 9 bases between. CDR1 and CDR2 from the germline V gene are MRHNA and SNTAGT. The CDR3 consists of 14 residues. The data derive from a study of shared clonotypes between healthy human individuals. Study-level findings and limits: The authors expected sequencing depth to affect clonotype sharing among donors.

Each sample came from a Caucasian adult donor living in Nashville, Tennessee. It was at deep level that the assay was run. Original analysis: Junction-only sequences without quality scores were provided by ImmunoSEQ, so filtering was different. The assay was immunoSEQ multiplex PCR, and TCRdb's table has in-frame clones only and misses some. D and trimming were read from the DNA, whereas the V and J calls and clone size are those reported in that table. The sample yields more than 450,000 clones, 79% seen once. Material for sequencing was PBMCs. The V gene is TRBV6-4, the J gene TRBJ2-1; D call uncertain. The clonotype was recovered from a woman aged 40 to 49 in good health. Some clones in this sample may be carry-over from other donors' samples. In DNA, the CDR3 is TGTGCCAGCAGTGACTGGCGGAATAACAATGAGCAGTTCTTC. Amino acid sequence: CASSDWRNNNEQFF.